This T cell receptor beta chain was captured by sequencing in a study of shared clonotypes between healthy human individuals. Whole-study context: Aged between 18 and 49, the donors were two women and a few men. Study-wide results and limits: The donor pool, a small one, limited the genetic and exposure-history diversity represented. The study sampled only blood, and tissue repertoires likely differ.

CDR1 and CDR2 from the germline V gene are SGHRS and YFSETQ. The trim removed 7 bases at V and 2 bases at J, leaving 9 bases unmatched. The CDR3 runs 14 residues. All the donors were Caucasian adults who lived in Nashville, Tennessee. Details on this clone: No antigen is known for it.

Generated by immunoSEQ multiplex PCR, the TCRdb table keeps only in-frame clones and is missing some. The repertoire holds about 460,000 clones, with around 77% as singletons. This receptor was obtained from a woman aged 40 to 49 in good health. Some clones in this sample may be carry-over from other donors' samples. The chain employs TRBV5-1 and TRBJ2-7, with 7 bases identical to TRBD2. The specimen sequenced was PBMCs. For the CDR3, the DNA is TGCGCCAGCGCTTACGGGGGGTCCCCCTACGAGCAGTACTTC. Translating gives CASAYGGSPYEQYF. The entire variable domain, with the rest obtained from reference TRBV5-1 and TRBJ2-7, is as follows: KAGVTQTPRYLIKTRGQQVTLSCSPISGHRSVSWYQQTPGQGLQFLFEYFSETQRNKGNFPGRFSGRQFSNSRSEMNVSTLELGDSALYLCASAYGGSPYEQYFGPGTRLTVT.